A single sample is the source of the 8 T cell receptor beta chains below, sequenced in a study of shared clonotypes between healthy human individuals. The repertoire was sequenced with immunoSEQ multiplex PCR; TCRdb's copy has only in-frame clones and lacks some. The sample lists 2 million to 3 million clones; approximately 94% were seen once. Sequences were obtained from naive CD4+ T cells sorted from blood. The subset was: CD45RA+ positively selected. These receptors all stem from a man aged 18 to 35 in good health.

This clone was detected only once. J is TRBJ1-1 and V is TRBV2; D is possibly TRBD1 (6 bases). V was pared by 5 bases and J by 3 bases, with 13 bases between. This CDR3 region has 14 residues. Looked up from germline, CDR1 is SNHLY and CDR2 is FYNNEI. CDR3 loop: CASSPRGRDTEAFF. CDR3 DNA sequence: TGTGCCAGCAGTCCCAGGGGCAGGGACACTGAAGCTTTCTTT.

This clone has only one observation. The gene calls are TRBV19 and TRBJ1-1; D ambiguous. Looked up from germline, CDR1 is LNHDA and CDR2 is SQIVND (reference sequence). Trimming took 3 bases from V and 2 from J, leaving 16 bases between them. The CDR3 loop spans 16 amino acids. The CDR3 is CASSIAATRFNTEAFF. The DNA for the CDR3 is TGTGCCAGTAGTATTGCGGCGACTAGATTTAACACTGAAGCTTTCTTT.

This chain uses TRBV2 with TRBJ1-2, with 10 bases identical to TRBD1. V dropped 6 bases and J dropped 4; count of bases not matched to a gene: 5. This CDR3 comprises 14 residues. Germline assignment: CDR1 SNHLY and CDR2 FYNNEI. The CDR3 DNA follows: TGTGCCAGCAGGCCGGGACAGGGGATCTATGGCTACACCTTC. This encodes CASRPGQGIYGYTF.

J is TRBJ1-3 and V is TRBV2, with TRBD1 as a possible D gene (5 bases). Germline lookup yields CDR1 SNHLY and CDR2 FYNNEI. This CDR3 region has 13 residues. V was cut by 1 base and J by 11 bases, with 12 bases left in between. CDR3 loop: CASSEVGGRAIYF. The DNA for the CDR3 is TGTGCCAGCAGTGAAGTGGGGGGACGAGCCATATATTTT.

This chain connects TRBV5-6 to TRBJ1-2, with 7 nucleotides matching TRBD1. J lost 6 bases, V lost 6 bases, and 17 bases had no gene match. The length of the CDR3 is 16 residues. CDR1 is SGHDT, CDR2 YYEEEE, per germline. The CDR3: CASTRIGTVAQDGYTF. CDR3 in DNA: TGTGCCAGCACCCGGATTGGGACAGTTGCCCAGGATGGCTACACCTTC.

This sequence joins TRBV5-4 and TRBJ2-5; a weak D match, TRBD1 (6 bases). Germline CDR1 and CDR2: SGHNT and YYREEE (reference sequence). This CDR3 contains 15 residues. V gave up 1 base and J gave up 5 bases, with 15 bases separating them. The CDR3 nucleotides read TGTGCCAGCAGCTTGTATCCAGGGGCAGCGGAGACCCAGTACTTC. Translated: CASSLYPGAAETQYF.

This clone was observed a single time. The chain joins TRBV6-5 to TRBJ2-7; 7 bases fit TRBD1. The V and J ends lost 3 bases and 7 bases, in that order; junction bases with no gene match: 12. Looked up from germline, CDR1 is MNHEY and CDR2 is SVGAGI. The CDR3 totals 15 residues. The CDR3 DNA reads TGTGCCAGCAGTTATCAAAATGAGGGGGCGAGGGAGCAGTACTTC. Amino acids: CASSYQNEGAREQYF.

This clone was detected only once. The gene calls are TRBV11-2 and TRBJ1-1; the D is unclear. Trimming stripped 0 bases from V and 2 bases from J, with 10 bases between. This CDR3 spans 15 amino acids. Germline values: CDR1 SGHAT, CDR2 FQNNGV. The CDR3 loop is CASSLDFGVNTEAFF. In DNA form, the CDR3 reads TGTGCCAGCAGCTTAGATTTCGGGGTCAACACTGAAGCTTTCTTT.